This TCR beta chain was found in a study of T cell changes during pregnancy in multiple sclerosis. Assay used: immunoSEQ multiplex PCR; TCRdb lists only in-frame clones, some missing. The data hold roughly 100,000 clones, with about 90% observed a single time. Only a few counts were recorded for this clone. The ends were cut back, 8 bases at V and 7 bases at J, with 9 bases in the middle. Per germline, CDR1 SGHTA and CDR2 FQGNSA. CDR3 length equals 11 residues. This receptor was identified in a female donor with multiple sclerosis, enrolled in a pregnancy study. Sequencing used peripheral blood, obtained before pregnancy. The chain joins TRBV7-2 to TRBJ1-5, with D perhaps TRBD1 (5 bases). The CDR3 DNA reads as TGTGCCAGCGGGGGGAAGCAGCCCCAGCATTTT. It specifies CASGGKQPQHF.